These T cell receptor beta chains were read from a single sample in a study of T-cell memory formation after mild COVID-19. One entry per CDR3 protein, called by TCRdb with MiXCR from the 5' RACE reads. The profile shows fewer than 150,000 distinct CDR3 sequences, 14% to 15% of them singletons. The sequencing sample was made of PBMCs or a T cell subset sorted from them (not recorded which). The receptors come from an adult woman who had mild COVID-19 (a few samples of this study predate the infection). Cell type and time point are not known. Both conserved end residues are part of each CDR3. Each record gives: clone size, J gene, D gene, V gene, CDR3 protein, CDR3 DNA. D genes are given only for firm matches. Some rows have no size entry. The others give once, few or many, or a class for an expanded clone.

NA	TRBJ2-1	NA	TRBV10-3	CAISDPGRDGYNEQFF	TGTGCCATCAGTGATCCGGGGCGGGATGGGTACAATGAGCAGTTCTTC
many	TRBJ2-1	TRBD2	TRBV7-3	CASSLGTSGYNEQFF	TGTGCCAGCAGCTTGGGGACTAGCGGGTACAATGAGCAGTTCTTC
NA	TRBJ2-7	NA	TRBV5-1	CASKDGNSYEQYF	TGCGCCAGCAAAGACGGTAACTCCTACGAGCAGTACTTC
NA	TRBJ2-1	NA	TRBV4-3	CASSQEEDNEQFF	TGCGCCAGCAGCCAGGAAGAAGACAATGAGCAGTTCTTC
few	TRBJ2-1	TRBD2	TRBV10-3	CAISEDTSGNSYNEQFF	TGTGCCATCAGTGAAGATACTAGCGGGAACTCCTACAATGAGCAGTTCTTC
NA	TRBJ2-3	NA	TRBV12-3/TRBV12-4	CASSFSLSDTDTQYF	TGTGCCAGCAGTTTTAGCCTTAGCGACACAGATACGCAGTATTTT
NA	TRBJ2-1	NA	TRBV9	CASSVAGENYNEQFF	TGTGCCAGCAGCGTAGCAGGGGAAAACTACAATGAGCAGTTCTTC
few	TRBJ1-5	NA	TRBV15	CATSGALPALNQPQHF	TGTGCCACCAGCGGAGCCTTACCGGCCCTGAACCAGCCCCAGCATTTT
NA	TRBJ1-1	NA	TRBV5-1	CASSLEWGWDTEAFF	TGCGCCAGCAGCTTGGAGTGGGGGTGGGACACTGAAGCTTTCTTT
many	TRBJ2-7	NA	TRBV4-3	CASSQDLAGSLSREQYF	TGCGCCAGCAGCCAAGATTTGGCGGGGTCACTCTCCCGCGAGCAGTACTTC